The clone carrying this T cell receptor (beta chain) showed up just a few times. Its specificity is not known. Libraries were prepared by immunoSEQ multiplex PCR; TCRdb keeps only in-frame clonotypes and omits some of them. The table shows hundreds of thousands of clones, with more than 85% occurring only once. The data are from a study of brain T cells in children with intractable seizures. Study-wide results and caveats: Viral specificity was inferred only from CDR3 similarity; HCMV serostatus was unknown.

Time point noted: blood from clinic visit 5 months post-surgery; TSC patient then seizure free. Surgery cases with the highest brain T cell transcript signatures were chosen for sequencing. At least one anti-epileptic drug was given before surgery. Germline CDR1 reads SNHLY; CDR2 reads FYNNEI. Unmatched junction bases numbered 7, after V lost 5 bases and J lost 4 bases. The CDR3 length is 14 residues. The clonotype originates from a boy younger than two with tuberous sclerosis and intractable seizures. This chain joins TRBV2 and TRBJ1-1, with 7 bases identical to TRBD1. The sample here was peripheral blood, taken 4 to 5 months after surgery. The CDR3 spells CASSPTGAITEAFF. CDR3 DNA sequence: TGTGCCAGCAGTCCCACAGGGGCGATCACTGAAGCTTTCTTT.